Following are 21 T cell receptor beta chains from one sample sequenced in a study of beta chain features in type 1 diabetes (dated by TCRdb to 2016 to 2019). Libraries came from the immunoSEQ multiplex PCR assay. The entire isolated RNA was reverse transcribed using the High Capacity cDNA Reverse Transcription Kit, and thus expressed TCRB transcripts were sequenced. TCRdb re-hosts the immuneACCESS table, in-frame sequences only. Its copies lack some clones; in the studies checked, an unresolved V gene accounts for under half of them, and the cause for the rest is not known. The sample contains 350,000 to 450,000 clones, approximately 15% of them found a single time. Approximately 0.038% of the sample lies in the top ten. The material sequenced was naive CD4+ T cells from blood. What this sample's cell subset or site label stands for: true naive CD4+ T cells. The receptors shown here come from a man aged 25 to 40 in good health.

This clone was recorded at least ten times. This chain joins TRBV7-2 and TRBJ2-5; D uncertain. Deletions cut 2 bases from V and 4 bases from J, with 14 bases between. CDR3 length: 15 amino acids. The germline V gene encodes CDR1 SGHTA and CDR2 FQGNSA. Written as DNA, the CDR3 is TGTGCCAGCAGCTTATCCACTTCAATGGCAGAGACCCAGTACTTC. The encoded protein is CASSLSTSMAETQYF.

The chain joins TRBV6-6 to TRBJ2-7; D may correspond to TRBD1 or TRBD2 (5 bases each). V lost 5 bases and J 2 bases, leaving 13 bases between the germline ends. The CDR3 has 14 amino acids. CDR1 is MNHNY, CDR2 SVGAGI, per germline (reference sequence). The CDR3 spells CASSPRDGAYEQYF. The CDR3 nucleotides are TGTGCCAGCAGTCCCCGGGACGGAGCCTACGAGCAGTACTTC.

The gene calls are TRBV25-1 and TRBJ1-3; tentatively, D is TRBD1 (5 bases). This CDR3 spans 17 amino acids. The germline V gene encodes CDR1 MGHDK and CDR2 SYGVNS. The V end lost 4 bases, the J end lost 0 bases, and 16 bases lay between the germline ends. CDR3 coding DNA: TGTGCCAGCAGTGCCCCAGGGTCCCTTACCTCTGGAAACACCATATATTTT. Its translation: CASSAPGSLTSGNTIYF.

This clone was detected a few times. The chain's CDR3 is CASSFLEEKTQYF. For the CDR3, the DNA is TGTGCCAGCAGCTTTCTAGAGGAAAAGACCCAGTACTTC. The chain combines TRBV7-9 with TRBJ2-5; D unresolved. In germline, CDR1 is SEHNR, CDR2 FQNEAQ (reference sequence). The CDR3 runs 13 residues. V lost 3 bases, J lost 6 bases, and 11 bases lay in between.

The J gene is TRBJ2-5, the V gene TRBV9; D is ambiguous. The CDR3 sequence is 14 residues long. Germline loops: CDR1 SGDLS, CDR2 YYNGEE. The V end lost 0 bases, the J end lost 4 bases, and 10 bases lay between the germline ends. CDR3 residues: CASSVVGVGETQYF. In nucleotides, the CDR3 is TGTGCCAGCAGCGTAGTTGGTGTGGGAGAGACCCAGTACTTC.

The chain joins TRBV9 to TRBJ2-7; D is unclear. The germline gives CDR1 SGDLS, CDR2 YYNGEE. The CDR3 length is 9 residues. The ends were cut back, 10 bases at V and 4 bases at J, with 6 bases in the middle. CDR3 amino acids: CACRYEQYV. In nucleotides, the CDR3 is TGTGCCTGCCGGTACGAGCAGTACGTC.

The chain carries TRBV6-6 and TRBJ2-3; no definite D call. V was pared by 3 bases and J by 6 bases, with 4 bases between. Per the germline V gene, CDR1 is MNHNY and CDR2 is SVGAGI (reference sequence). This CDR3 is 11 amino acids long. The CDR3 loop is CASSYRDTQYF. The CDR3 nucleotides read TGTGCCAGCAGTTATCGGGATACGCAGTATTTT.

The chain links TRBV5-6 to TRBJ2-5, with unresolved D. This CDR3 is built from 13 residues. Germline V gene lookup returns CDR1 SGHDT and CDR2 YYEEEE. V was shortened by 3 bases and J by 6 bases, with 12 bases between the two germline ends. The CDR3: CASSSDVAQTQYF. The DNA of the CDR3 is TGTGCCAGCAGCTCAGACGTAGCCCAGACCCAGTACTTC.

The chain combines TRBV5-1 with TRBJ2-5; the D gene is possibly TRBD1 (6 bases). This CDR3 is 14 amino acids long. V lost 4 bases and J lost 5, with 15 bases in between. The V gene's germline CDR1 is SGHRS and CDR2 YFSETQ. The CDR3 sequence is CASSVYQGQETQYF. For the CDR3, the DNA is TGCGCCAGCAGCGTGTATCAGGGGCAGGAGACCCAGTACTTC.

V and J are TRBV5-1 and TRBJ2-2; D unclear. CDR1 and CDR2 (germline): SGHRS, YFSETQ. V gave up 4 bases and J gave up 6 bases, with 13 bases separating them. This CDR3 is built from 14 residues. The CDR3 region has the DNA TGCGCCAGCAGCATATCTTCACGGGCCGGGGAGCTGTTTTTT. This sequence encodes CASSISSRAGELFF.

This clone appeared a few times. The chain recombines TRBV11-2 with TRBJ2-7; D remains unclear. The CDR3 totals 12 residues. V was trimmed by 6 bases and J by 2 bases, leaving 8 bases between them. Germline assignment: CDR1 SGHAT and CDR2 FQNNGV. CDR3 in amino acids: CASSTLTYEQYF. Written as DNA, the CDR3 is TGTGCCAGCAGTACCTTAACCTACGAGCAGTACTTC.

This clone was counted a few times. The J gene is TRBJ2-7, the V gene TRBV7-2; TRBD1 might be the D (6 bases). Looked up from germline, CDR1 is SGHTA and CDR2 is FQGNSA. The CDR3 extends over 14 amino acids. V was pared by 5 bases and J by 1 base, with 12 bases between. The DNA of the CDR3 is TGTGCCAGCAGCACATACAGGGAATCCTACGAGCAGTACTTC. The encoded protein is CASSTYRESYEQYF.

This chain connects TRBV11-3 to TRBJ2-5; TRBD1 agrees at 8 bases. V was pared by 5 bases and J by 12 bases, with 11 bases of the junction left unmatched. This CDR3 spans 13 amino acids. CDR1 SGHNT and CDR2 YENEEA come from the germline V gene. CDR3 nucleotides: TGTGCCAGCAGCCAAACCCCGGACAGGGAGAAGTACTTC. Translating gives CASSQTPDREKYF.

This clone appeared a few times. The CDR3 is CAWSARKGGTEAFF. The DNA of the CDR3 is TGTGCCTGGAGTGCTCGTAAGGGTGGCACTGAAGCTTTCTTT. The rearrangement links TRBV30 to TRBJ1-1; the D is unclear. Trimming shortened V by 1 base and J by 4 bases, and 13 bases separated the two germline ends. The CDR3 is 14 residues long. Looked up from germline, CDR1 is GTSNPN and CDR2 is SVGIG (reference sequence).

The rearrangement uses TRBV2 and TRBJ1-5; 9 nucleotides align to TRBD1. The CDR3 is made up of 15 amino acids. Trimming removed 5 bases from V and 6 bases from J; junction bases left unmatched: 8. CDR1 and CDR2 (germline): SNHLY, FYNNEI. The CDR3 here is CASSSQQGASQPQHF. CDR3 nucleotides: TGTGCCAGCAGTTCCCAACAGGGGGCTTCTCAGCCCCAGCATTTT. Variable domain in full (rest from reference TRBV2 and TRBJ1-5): EPEVTQTPSHQVTQMGQEVILRCVPISNHLYFYWYRQILGQKVEFLVSFYNNEISEKSEIFDDQFSVERPDGSNFTLKIRSTKLEDSAMYFCASSSQQGASQPQHFGDGTRLSIL.

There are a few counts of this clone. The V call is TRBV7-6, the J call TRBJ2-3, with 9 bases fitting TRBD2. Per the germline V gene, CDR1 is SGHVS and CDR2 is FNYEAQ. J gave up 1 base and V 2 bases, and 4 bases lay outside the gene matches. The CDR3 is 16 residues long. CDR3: CASSLTSGFGTDTQYF. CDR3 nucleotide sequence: TGTGCCAGCAGCTTAACTAGCGGGTTCGGCACAGATACGCAGTATTTT. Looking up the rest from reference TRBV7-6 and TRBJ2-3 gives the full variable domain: GAGVSQSPRYKVTKRGQDVALRCDPISGHVSLYWYRQALGQGPEFLTYFNYEAQQDKSGLPNDRFSAERPEGSISTLTIQRTEQRDSAMYRCASSLTSGFGTDTQYFGPGTRLTVL.

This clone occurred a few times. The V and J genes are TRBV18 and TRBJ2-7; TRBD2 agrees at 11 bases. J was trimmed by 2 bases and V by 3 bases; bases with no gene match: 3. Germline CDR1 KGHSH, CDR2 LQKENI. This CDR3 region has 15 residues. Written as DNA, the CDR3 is TGTGCCAGCTCACCCCTAGCGGGGGGTCCCTACGAGCAGTACTTC. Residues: CASSPLAGGPYEQYF.

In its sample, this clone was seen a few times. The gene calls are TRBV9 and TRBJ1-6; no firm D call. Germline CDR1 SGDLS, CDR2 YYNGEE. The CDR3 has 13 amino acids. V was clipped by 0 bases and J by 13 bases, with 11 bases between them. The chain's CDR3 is CASSVELASPLHF. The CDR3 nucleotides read TGTGCCAGCAGCGTAGAGTTGGCGTCTCCCCTCCACTTT. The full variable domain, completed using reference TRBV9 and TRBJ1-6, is DSGVTQTPKHLITATGQRVTLRCSPRSGDLSVYWYQQSLDQGLQFLIQYYNGEERAKGNILERFSAQQFPDLHSELNLSSLELGDSALYFCASSVELASPLHFGNGTRLTVT.

CDR3 in DNA: TGTGCCAGCAGCCTAAGCGGGATCACCTACAATGAGCAGTTCTTC. It encodes CASSLSGITYNEQFF. The V and J genes are TRBV7-3 and TRBJ2-1, with 7 bases fitting TRBD2. The CDR3 is made up of 15 amino acids. V lost 5 bases and J lost 2; bases outside the gene matches: 6. Germline V gene lookup returns CDR1 SGHTA and CDR2 FQGTGA.

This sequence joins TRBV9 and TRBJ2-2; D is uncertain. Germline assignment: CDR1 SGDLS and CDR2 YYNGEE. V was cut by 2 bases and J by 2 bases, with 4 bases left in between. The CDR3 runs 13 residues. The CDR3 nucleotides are TGTGCCAGCAGCGTGGATAACACCGGGGAGCTGTTTTTT. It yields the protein CASSVDNTGELFF.

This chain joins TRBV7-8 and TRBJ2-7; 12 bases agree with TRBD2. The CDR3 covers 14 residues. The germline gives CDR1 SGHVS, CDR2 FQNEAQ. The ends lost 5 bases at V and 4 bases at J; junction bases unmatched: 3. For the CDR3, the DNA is TGTGCCAGCAGCCCGCTAGCGGGAGGGTACGAGCAGTACGTC. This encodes CASSPLAGGYEQYV.